The rows below give T cell receptor beta chains drawn from one sample of a study of beta chain features in type 1 diabetes. The protocol was immunoSEQ multiplex PCR, while the TCRdb copy is restricted to in-frame clones and leaves out a portion. Of hundreds of thousands of clones in the sample, about 17% were seen once. Sequencing was performed on naive CD4+ T cells from blood. These receptors came from a woman between 18 and 29 years old in good health. Both conserved end residues are trimmed from each CDR3.

v_call: TRBV6-5
cdr3_aa: AARGQGYGYT

v_call: TRBV7-2
cdr3_aa: ASSPAGTANTGELF

v_call: TRBV18
cdr3_aa: ASSPGGTRDYEQY

v_call: TRBV10-3
cdr3_aa: AISAPRTSGESTDTQY

v_call: TRBV5-4
cdr3_aa: ASSAGLAEGYEQY

v_call: TRBV28
cdr3_aa: ASTKGGGRSYEQY

v_call: TRBV6-6
cdr3_aa: ASTEPGAWGNEQF

v_call: TRBV19
cdr3_aa: ASSIWGGRSPYEQY

v_call: TRBV11-2
cdr3_aa: ASSLRQGAGETQY

v_call: TRBV9
cdr3_aa: ASSSGTPGTRGIYNEQF

v_call: TRBV2
cdr3_aa: ASSRTASLTGELF

v_call: TRBV7-8
cdr3_aa: ASSLVSRDHEQY

v_call: TRBV11-2
cdr3_aa: ASSLLGGGTDTQY

v_call: TRBV7-2
cdr3_aa: ASVFGQGGNEQF

v_call: TRBV7-2
cdr3_aa: ASSHGGPYEQY

v_call: TRBV19
cdr3_aa: ASSIVGDRQETQY